This T cell receptor beta chain comes out of a study of cytomegalovirus exposure and HLA in healthy donors. Profiled with immunoSEQ multiplex PCR; TCRdb holds only in-frame clones, not every one. The table includes about 110,000 clones, under 85% detected once. Per germline, CDR1 KGHSH and CDR2 LQKENI. The CDR3 loop spans 16 amino acids. V dropped 3 bases and J dropped 1 base, with 15 bases sitting between them. This clone was counted once. J is TRBJ1-1 and V is TRBV18; D unclear. This clonotype was obtained from a woman aged 18-29 years in good health and CMV-seronegative. Sequencing was done on a sample of PBMCs. The DNA of the CDR3 is TGTGCCAGCTCACCCCAGTATTTTGTGGCGAACACTGAAGCTTTCTTT. Translation gives CASSPQYFVANTEAFF.